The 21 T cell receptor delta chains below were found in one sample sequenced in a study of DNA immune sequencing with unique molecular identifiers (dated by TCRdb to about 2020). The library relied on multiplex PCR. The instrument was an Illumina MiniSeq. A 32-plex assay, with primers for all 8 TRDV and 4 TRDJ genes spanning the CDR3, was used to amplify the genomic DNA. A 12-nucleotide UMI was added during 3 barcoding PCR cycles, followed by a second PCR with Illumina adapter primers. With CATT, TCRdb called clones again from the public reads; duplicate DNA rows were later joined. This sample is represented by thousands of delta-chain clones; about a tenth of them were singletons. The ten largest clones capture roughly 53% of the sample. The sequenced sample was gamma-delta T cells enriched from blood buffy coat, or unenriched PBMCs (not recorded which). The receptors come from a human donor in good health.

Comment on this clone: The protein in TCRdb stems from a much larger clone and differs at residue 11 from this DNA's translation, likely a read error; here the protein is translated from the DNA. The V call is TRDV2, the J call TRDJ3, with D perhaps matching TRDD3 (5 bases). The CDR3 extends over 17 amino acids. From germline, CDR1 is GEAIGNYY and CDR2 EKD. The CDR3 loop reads CACDTSPPSWETRQMFF. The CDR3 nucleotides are TGTGCCTGTGACACATCGCCCCCCTCCTGGGAGACCCGACAGATGTTTTTC.

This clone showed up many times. The CDR3 region has the DNA TGTGCTTATAGGAGCCACACAACCGATAAACTCATCTTT. Its translation: CAYRSHTTDKLIF. This rearrangement joins TRAV38-2/DV8 to TRDJ1, with no clear D. The germline V and J ends were trimmed by 1 base and 2 bases, with 6 bases remaining between them. This CDR3 comprises 13 residues. Germline V CDR1 and CDR2: TSESDYY, QEAYKQQN.

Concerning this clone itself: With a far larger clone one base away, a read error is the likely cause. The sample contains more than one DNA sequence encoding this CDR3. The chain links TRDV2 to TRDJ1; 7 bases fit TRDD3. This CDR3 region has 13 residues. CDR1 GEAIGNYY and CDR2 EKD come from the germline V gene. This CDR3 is CACDTWGTDKLIF. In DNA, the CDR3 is TGTGCCTGTGACACCTGGGGGACCGACAAACTCATCTTT.

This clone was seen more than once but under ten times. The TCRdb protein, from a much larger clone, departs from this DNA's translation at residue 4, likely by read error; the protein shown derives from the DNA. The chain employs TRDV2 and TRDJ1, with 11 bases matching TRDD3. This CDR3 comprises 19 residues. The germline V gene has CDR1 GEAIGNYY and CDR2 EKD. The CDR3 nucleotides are TGTGCCTGTGTCACCGTATCGAACTGGGGGATATCAGACACCGATAAACTCATCTTT. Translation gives CACVTVSNWGISDTDKLIF.

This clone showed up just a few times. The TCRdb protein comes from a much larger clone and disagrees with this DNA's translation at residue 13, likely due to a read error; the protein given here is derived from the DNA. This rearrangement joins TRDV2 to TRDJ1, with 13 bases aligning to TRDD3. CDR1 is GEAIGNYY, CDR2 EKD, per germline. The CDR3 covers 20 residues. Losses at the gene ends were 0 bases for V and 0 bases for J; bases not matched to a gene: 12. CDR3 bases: TGTGCCTGTGACACCGTCGCTACTGGGGGATACGGAAGGTACACCGATAAACTCATCTTT. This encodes CACDTVATGGYGRYTDKLIF.

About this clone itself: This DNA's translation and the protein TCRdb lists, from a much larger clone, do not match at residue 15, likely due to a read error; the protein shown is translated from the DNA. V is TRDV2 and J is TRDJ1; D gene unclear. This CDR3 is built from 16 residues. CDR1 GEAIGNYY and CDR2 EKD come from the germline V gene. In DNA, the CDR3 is TGTGCCTGTGACCCGTCCGATCGGAAGTACACCGATAAACTCACCTTT. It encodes CACDPSDRKYTDKLTF.

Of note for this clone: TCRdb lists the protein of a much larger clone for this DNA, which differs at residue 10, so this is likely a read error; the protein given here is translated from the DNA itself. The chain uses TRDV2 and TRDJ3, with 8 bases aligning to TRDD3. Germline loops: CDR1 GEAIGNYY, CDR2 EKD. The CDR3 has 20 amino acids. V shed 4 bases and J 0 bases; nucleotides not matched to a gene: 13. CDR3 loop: CACDPIVLGGSSWDTRQMFF. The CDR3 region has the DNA TGTGCCTGTGATCCCATTGTACTGGGGGGAAGCTCCTGGGACACCCGACAGATGTTTTTC.

CDR3 residues: CALGHRRGGYLYTDKLIF. CDR3 DNA sequence: TGTGCTCTTGGGCACCGCCGGGGGGGATACTTGTACACCGATAAACTCATCTTT. The chain combines TRDV1 with TRDJ1, with 9 positions matching TRDD3. The J gene is not listed in TCRdb, so it was assigned here from a DNA match to germline. In germline, CDR1 is TSWWSYY, CDR2 QGS. The junction had 13 bases not matched to a gene; V was cut back by 5 bases and J by 0 bases. This CDR3 comprises 18 residues.

CDR3 bases: TGTGCTCTTGGGGAGCTACCGCCTTCCAAGACGTACTGGGGGCCCCCGGCCGATAAACTCATCTTT. Translated, it gives CALGELPPSKTYWGPPADKLIF. This chain connects TRDV1 to TRDJ1; TRDD3 agrees at 8 bases. The J gene comes from matching the DNA to germline here; TCRdb lacks it. V gave up 3 bases and J gave up 3 bases; unmatched junction bases: 27. This CDR3 has 22 amino acids. Germline CDR1 TSWWSYY, CDR2 QGS.

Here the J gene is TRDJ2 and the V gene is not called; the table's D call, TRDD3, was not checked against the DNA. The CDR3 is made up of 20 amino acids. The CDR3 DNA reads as TGTGCTCTTGGGGAACCGGCCGTGCGGGTACTGGGGGAATTGACAGCACAACTCTTCTTT. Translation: CALGEPAVRVLGELTAQLFF.

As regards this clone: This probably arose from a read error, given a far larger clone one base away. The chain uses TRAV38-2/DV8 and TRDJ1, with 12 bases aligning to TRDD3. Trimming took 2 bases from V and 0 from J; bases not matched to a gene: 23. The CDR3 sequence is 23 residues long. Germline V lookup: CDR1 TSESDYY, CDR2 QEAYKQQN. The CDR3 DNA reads TGTGCTTATAGGAGACCGGGCCTTGGAATTTACTGGGGGATACTTAGGGACACCGATAAACTCATCTTT. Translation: CAYRRPGLGIYWGILRDTDKLIF.

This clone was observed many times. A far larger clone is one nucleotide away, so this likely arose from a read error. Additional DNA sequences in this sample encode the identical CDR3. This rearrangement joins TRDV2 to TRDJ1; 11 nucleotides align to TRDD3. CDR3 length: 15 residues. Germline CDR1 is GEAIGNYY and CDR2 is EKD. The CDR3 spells CACAQLGDRDDKLIF. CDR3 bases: TGTGCCTGTGCCCAACTGGGGGATAGGGACGATAAACTAATCTTT.

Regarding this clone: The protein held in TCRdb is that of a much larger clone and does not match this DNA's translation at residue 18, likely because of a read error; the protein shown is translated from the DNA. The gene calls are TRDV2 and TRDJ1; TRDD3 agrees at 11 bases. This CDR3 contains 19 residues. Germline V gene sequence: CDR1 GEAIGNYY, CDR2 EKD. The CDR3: CACDTLKAGGYPDTDKLTF. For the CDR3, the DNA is TGTGCCTGTGACACCCTTAAAGCTGGGGGATACCCGGACACCGATAAACTCACCTTT.

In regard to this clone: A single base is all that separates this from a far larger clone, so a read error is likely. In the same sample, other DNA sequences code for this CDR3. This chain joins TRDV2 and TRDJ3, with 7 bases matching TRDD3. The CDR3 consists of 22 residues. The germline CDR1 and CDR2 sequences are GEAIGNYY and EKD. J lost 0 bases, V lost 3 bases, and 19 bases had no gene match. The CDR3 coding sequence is TGTGCCTGTGACCCAAGCGGGGTTGGGGGACCCGAGAGCTCCTGGGACACCCGACAGATGTTTTTC. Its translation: CACDPSGVGGPESSWDTRQMFF.

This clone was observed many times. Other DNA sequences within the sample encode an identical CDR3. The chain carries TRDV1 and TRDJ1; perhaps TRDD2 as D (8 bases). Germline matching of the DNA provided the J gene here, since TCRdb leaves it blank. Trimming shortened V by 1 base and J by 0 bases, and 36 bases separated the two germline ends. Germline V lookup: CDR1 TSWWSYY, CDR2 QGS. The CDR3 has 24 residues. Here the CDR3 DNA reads TGTGCTCTTGGGGAACCTCTCTTCCTACGTAATTCTGGAATGGGGGACCGATACACCGATAAACTCATCTTT. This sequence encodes CALGEPLFLRNSGMGDRYTDKLIF.

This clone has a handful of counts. CDR3 in DNA: TGTGCTCTTGGGGAGCCTGGAGGGAGGAACACCGATAAACTCATCTTT. Its translation is CALGEPGGRNTDKLIF. V and J are TRDV1 and TRDJ1; D not resolved. This CDR3 comprises 16 residues. The V gene lost 3 bases and the J gene lost 0 bases, with 14 bases spanning the gap. Looked up from germline, CDR1 is TSWWSYY and CDR2 is QGS.

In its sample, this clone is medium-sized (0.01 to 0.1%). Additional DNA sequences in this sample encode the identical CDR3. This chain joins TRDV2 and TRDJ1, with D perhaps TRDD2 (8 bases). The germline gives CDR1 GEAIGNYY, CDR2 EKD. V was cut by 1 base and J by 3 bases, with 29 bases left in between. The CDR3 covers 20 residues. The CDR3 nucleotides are TGTGCCTGTGACACGGGCTTCCTACAACCTGGGGGCCAATCGTCCGATAAACTCATCTTT. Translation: CACDTGFLQPGGQSSDKLIF.

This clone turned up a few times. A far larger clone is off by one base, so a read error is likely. The CDR3 is CAYRRRSATYWRILPRTWYTDKLIF. The CDR3 DNA is TGTGCTTATAGGAGGCGGTCGGCCACCTACTGGAGGATATTACCTCGAACCTGGTACACCGATAAACTCATCTTT. V and J are TRAV38-2/DV8 and TRDJ1; D may match TRDD2 or TRDD3 (5 bases each). The CDR3 is 25 residues long. Germline CDR1 reads TSESDYY; CDR2 reads QEAYKQQN. Trimming took off 2 bases at V and 0 bases at J, with 41 bases between the two ends.

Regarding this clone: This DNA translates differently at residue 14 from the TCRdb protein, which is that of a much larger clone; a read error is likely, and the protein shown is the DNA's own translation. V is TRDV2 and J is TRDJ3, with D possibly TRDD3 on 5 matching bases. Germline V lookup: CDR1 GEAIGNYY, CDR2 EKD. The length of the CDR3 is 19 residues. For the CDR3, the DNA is TGTGCCTGTGACCAAATCAAGGAGGAGCCCTCCTGGGACAACCGACAGATGTTTTTC. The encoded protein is CACDQIKEEPSWDNRQMFF.

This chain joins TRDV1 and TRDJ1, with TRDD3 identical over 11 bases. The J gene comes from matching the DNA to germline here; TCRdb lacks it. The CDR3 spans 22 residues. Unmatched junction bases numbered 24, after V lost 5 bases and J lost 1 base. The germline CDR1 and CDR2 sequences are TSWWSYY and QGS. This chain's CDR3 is CALGSRIFSWGIRGRFTDKLIF. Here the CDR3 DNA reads TGTGCTCTTGGGTCAAGAATCTTCTCTTGGGGGATACGCGGGAGGTTCACCGATAAACTCATCTTT.

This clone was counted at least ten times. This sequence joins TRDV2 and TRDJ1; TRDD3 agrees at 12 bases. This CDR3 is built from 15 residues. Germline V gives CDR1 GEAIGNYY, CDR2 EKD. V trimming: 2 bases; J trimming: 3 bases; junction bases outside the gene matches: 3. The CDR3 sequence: CACDNWGILSDKLIF. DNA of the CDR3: TGTGCCTGTGACAACTGGGGGATACTTTCCGATAAACTCATCTTT.